This note documents a single T cell receptor (beta chain) sequence. Antigen: not known. Germline loops: CDR1 LGHNA, CDR2 YSLEER. The V gene end was trimmed by 0 bases and the J gene end by 2 bases; junction bases not matched to a gene: 7. This CDR3 is 17 amino acids long. Nominal health characterized the donors when sampled, though unrecorded immune exposures were likely. This record belongs to a study of cytomegalovirus exposure and HLA in healthy donors. In the study overall: Early released data had tens of millions of unique TCRs, all coming from HLA-typed donors.

Regarding the study as a whole: Most TCR sequences were rare, but some public TCRs occurred in many donors.

The PCR was carried out with 60 Vbeta primers and 13 Jbeta primers. Profiling relied on immunoSEQ multiplex PCR, and the TCRdb table lists in-frame clones only, not all of them. The data contain about 89,000 clones, 76% of them singletons. The TCR originated in a male donor in good health and CMV-seronegative. Material: PBMCs. The chain joins TRBV4-3 to TRBJ2-3, with TRBD2 matching over 8 bases. CDR3 in amino acids: CASSQDRGLGITDTQYF. CDR3 coding DNA: TGCGCCAGCAGCCAAGATCGGGGACTAGGGATCACAGATACGCAGTATTTT.